This T cell receptor beta chain was sequenced for a study of T-cell memory formation after mild COVID-19. Study-wide context: The two donors had largely donor-specific TCR clusters.

MiXCR was run by TCRdb on the 5' RACE reads, yielding one entry per CDR3 protein. The sample lists hundreds of thousands of distinct CDR3 sequences; approximately 15% were seen once. Study results and caveats: Clones shrinking from day 15 to 85 showed even CD4/CD8 mixes; later expanders tilted CD4+.

On this clonotype itself: As yet, its antigen is unknown.

The CDR3 has 11 residues. The V end lost 5 bases, the J end lost 5 bases, and 8 bases lay between the germline ends. Per germline, CDR1 DFQATT and CDR2 SNEGSKA (reference sequence). This rearrangement joins TRBV20-1 to TRBJ2-3; the D is unclear. Source material: PBMCs or a T cell subset sorted from them (not recorded which). This receptor was identified in an adult woman who had mild COVID-19 (a few samples of this study predate the infection). Cell type and time point are not known. The CDR3: CSAERGDTQYF. In nucleotides, the CDR3 is TGCAGTGCTGAGCGAGGAGATACGCAGTATTTT.